Below, 31 T cell receptor beta chains from the same sample are listed, as sequenced in a study of CD8 T cells in ankylosing spondylitis. Via MiXCR, TCRdb re-called the 5' RACE reads, giving one row per CDR3 protein. The repertoire has about 240,000 distinct CDR3 sequences, 7.5% to 9% of them found once; the top ten carry around 6.8%. The sequenced sample was blood, either unsorted or a sorted T cell fraction (not recorded which). These receptors originate from a male donor with ankylosing spondylitis or in good health (not recorded which).

In this sample, this clonotype turned up many times. The V and J genes are TRBV20-1 and TRBJ1-3, with TRBD1 identical over 8 bases. The V gene's germline CDR1 is DFQATT and CDR2 SNEGSKA (reference sequence). This CDR3 contains 13 residues. V shed 5 bases, J shed 3 bases, and the junction held 3 bases outside the gene matches. CDR3 nucleotides: TGCAGTGCTCTCGGACAGGGTGGAAACACCATATATTTT. It yields the protein CSALGQGGNTIYF.

In this sample, this clonotype turned up many times. This sequence joins TRBV7-6 and TRBJ2-3, with 8 bases aligning to TRBD2. From germline, CDR1 is SGHVS and CDR2 FNYEAQ. V shed 8 bases, J shed 2 bases, and the junction held 15 bases outside the gene matches. The CDR3 covers 17 residues. The CDR3: CASCLGGAGVHTDTQYF. Written as DNA, the CDR3 is TGTGCCAGCTGCCTTGGAGGAGCGGGAGTCCACACAGATACGCAGTATTTT.

The CDR3 sequence: CASSPDRRQETQYF. CDR3 DNA: TGTGCCAGCAGCCCGGACAGGCGACAAGAGACCCAGTACTTC. J is TRBJ2-5 and V is TRBV5-4; 7 nucleotides align to TRBD1. Germline V gives CDR1 SGHNT, CDR2 YYREEE (reference sequence). The trim removed 4 bases at V and 2 bases at J, leaving 5 bases unmatched. The CDR3 spans 14 residues.

This clonotype came up many times. The chain recombines TRBV6-1 with TRBJ2-4, with D possibly being TRBD1 (5 bases). Germline V gene sequence: CDR1 MNHNS, CDR2 SASEGT. There are 12 residues in the CDR3. Deletions cut 3 bases from V and 11 bases from J, with 11 bases between. CDR3 amino acids: CASSEAGNFQYF. The CDR3 DNA sequence: TGTGCCAGCAGTGAGGCAGGGAACTTTCAGTACTTC.

This clonotype was seen at least ten times. The chain carries TRBV7-3 and TRBJ2-3; no reliable D call. The V gene's germline CDR1 is SGHTA and CDR2 FQGTGA. V lost 3 bases to trimming and J lost 5 bases, with 9 bases between them. The CDR3 covers 13 residues. CDR3 sequence (DNA): TGTGCCAGCAGCTTGTCCACAAGAGATACGCAGTATTTT. Its protein product is CASSLSTRDTQYF.

The CDR3 loop reads CASSREGYEQYF. The CDR3 nucleotides read TGTGCCAGCAGTCGTGAGGGTTACGAGCAGTACTTC. The chain carries TRBV7-9 and TRBJ2-7, with D possibly being TRBD2 (5 bases). CDR3 length: 12 residues. Trimming took off 6 bases at V and 4 bases at J, with 10 bases between the two ends. CDR1 SEHNR and CDR2 FQNEAQ come from the germline V gene (reference sequence).

The table lists this clonotype with many counts. V usage is TRBV5-4 and J usage is TRBJ1-2, with 7 bases identical to TRBD1. Trimming took 0 bases from V and 4 from J; bases not matched to a gene: 6. CDR1 is SGHNT, CDR2 YYREEE, per germline (reference sequence). The CDR3 is 15 residues long. For the CDR3, the DNA is TGTGCCAGCAGCTTGGGGACAGGATCTATCTATGGCTACACCTTC. This encodes CASSLGTGSIYGYTF. Supplemented by reference TRBV5-4 and TRBJ1-2, the full variable domain reads ETGVTQSPTHLIKTRGQQVTLRCSSQSGHNTVSWYQQALGQGPQFIFQYYREEENGRGNFPPRFSGLQFPNYSSELNVNALELDDSALYLCASSLGTGSIYGYTFGSGTRLTVV.

This clonotype was found a few times. The chain combines TRBV9 with TRBJ2-5; D may be TRBD2 (6 bases). The germline gives CDR1 SGDLS, CDR2 YYNGEE. CDR3 length: 13 amino acids. V was shortened by 4 bases and J by 1 base, with 8 bases between the two germline ends. The CDR3 loop reads CASSRDFQETQYF. The CDR3 coding sequence is TGTGCCAGCAGCCGGGACTTCCAAGAGACCCAGTACTTC. Together with reference TRBV9 and TRBJ2-5, the CDR3 gives the full variable domain: DSGVTQTPKHLITATGQRVTLRCSPRSGDLSVYWYQQSLDQGLQFLIQYYNGEERAKGNILERFSAQQFPDLHSELNLSSLELGDSALYFCASSRDFQETQYFGPGTRLLVL.

The table lists this clonotype with a few counts. V gene TRBV19 combines with J gene TRBJ1-1; D ambiguous. This CDR3 has 14 residues. The V gene's germline CDR1 is LNHDA and CDR2 SQIVND (reference sequence). Trimming took 5 bases from V and 2 from J, leaving 12 bases between them. The CDR3 region is CASSLIPGNTEAFF. In DNA form, the CDR3 reads TGTGCCAGTAGTCTGATTCCGGGCAACACTGAAGCTTTCTTT.

The V gene is TRBV3-1, the J gene TRBJ2-5, with no clear D. This CDR3 comprises 13 residues. Trimming took 4 bases from V and 5 from J, leaving 11 bases between them. The V gene's germline CDR1 is LGHDT and CDR2 YNNKEL (reference sequence). CDR3 sequence (DNA): TGTGCCAGCAGCCTCGTCGGCCGGGAGACCCAGTACTTC. Its protein product is CASSLVGRETQYF.

The V gene is TRBV6-1, the J gene TRBJ2-7; TRBD1 matches 7 bases. Trimming took 8 bases from V and 7 from J; bases not matched to a gene: 11. There are 13 residues in the CDR3. From germline, CDR1 is MNHNS and CDR2 SASEGT. The CDR3 here is CASRDSPLGEQYF. Written as DNA, the CDR3 is TGTGCCAGCCGGGACAGTCCGCTGGGGGAGCAGTACTTC.

There are many counts of this clonotype. CDR3 residues: CSARDSVAGELFF. The DNA of the CDR3 is TGCAGTGCTAGAGATTCAGTTGCCGGGGAGCTGTTTTTT. The chain couples TRBV20-1 to TRBJ2-2; D gene ambiguous. The CDR3 runs 13 residues. Deletions cut 0 bases from V and 6 bases from J, with 8 bases between. CDR1 is DFQATT, CDR2 SNEGSKA, per germline (reference sequence).

This clonotype was counted at least ten times. The V and J genes are TRBV6-1 and TRBJ2-3; D perhaps matches TRBD2 (5 bases). This CDR3 has 14 residues. Trimming pared 5 bases from V and 4 bases from J, leaving 13 bases between. The V gene's germline CDR1 is MNHNS and CDR2 SASEGT. The CDR3 spells CASSLTRVSDTQYF. The CDR3 bases are TGTGCCAGCAGTCTTACGAGGGTTTCAGATACGCAGTATTTT.

In this sample, this clonotype turned up many times. J is TRBJ2-1 and V is TRBV12-3 or TRBV12-4; tentatively, D is TRBD1 or TRBD2 (5 bases each). The V end was cut by 2 bases, the J end by 7 bases, with 12 bases between. CDR3 size: 14 residues. CDR3 sequence reads: CASSLTGRINEQFF. The DNA of the CDR3 is TGTGCCAGCAGTTTAACGGGACGGATTAATGAGCAGTTCTTC.

This clonotype has at least ten counts. CDR3 DNA sequence: TGTGCCAGTGCTGACAGGGGTAACAGTTACGAGCAGTACTTC. It yields the protein CASADRGNSYEQYF. This chain connects TRBV19 to TRBJ2-7; 8 bases match TRBD1. The V segment lost 8 bases and the J segment 4 bases; nucleotides outside the gene matches: 10. Germline loops: CDR1 LNHDA, CDR2 SQIVND (reference sequence). The CDR3 is 14 residues long.

This clonotype was counted many times. This CDR3 is CASSPSGDQPQHF. The CDR3 DNA follows: TGCGCCAGCAGCCCGTCAGGGGATCAGCCCCAGCATTTT. The gene calls are TRBV5-1 and TRBJ1-5; tentatively, D is TRBD1 (6 bases). CDR3 length: 13 residues. V dropped 4 bases and J dropped 5 bases, with 10 bases sitting between them. Germline CDR1 SGHRS, CDR2 YFSETQ.

This clonotype was counted at least ten times. The J gene is TRBJ1-5, the V gene TRBV19, with a tentative D call TRBD1 (5 bases). CDR3 length: 13 amino acids. The germline V gene has CDR1 LNHDA and CDR2 SQIVND (reference sequence). V dropped 5 bases and J dropped 11 bases, with 16 bases sitting between them. This chain's CDR3 is CASSGDGGLAQHF. DNA of the CDR3: TGTGCCAGTAGTGGGGACGGGGGGTTGGCCCAGCATTTT.

This clonotype was counted at least ten times. This chain uses TRBV9 with TRBJ2-2, with unresolved D. Germline assignment: CDR1 SGDLS and CDR2 YYNGEE. The CDR3 length is 15 residues. Trimming removed 0 bases at V and 1 base at J, with 7 bases between. CDR3 bases: TGTGCCAGCAGCGTAGAACCCAAGAACACCGGGGAGCTGTTTTTT. This encodes CASSVEPKNTGELFF. The full variable domain, with the rest looked up from reference TRBV9 and TRBJ2-2, is DSGVTQTPKHLITATGQRVTLRCSPRSGDLSVYWYQQSLDQGLQFLIQYYNGEERAKGNILERFSAQQFPDLHSELNLSSLELGDSALYFCASSVEPKNTGELFFGEGSRLTVL.

This clonotype came up many times. The chain combines TRBV12-3 or TRBV12-4 with TRBJ1-1; no definite D call. The CDR3 consists of 13 residues. Trimming cost V 1 base and J 11 bases, with 14 bases left between them. The CDR3 is CASSLDQTKGAFF. The DNA for the CDR3 is TGTGCCAGCAGTTTAGACCAGACTAAAGGGGCTTTCTTT.

This clonotype has a count of ten or more. The CDR3 nucleotides are TGCAGTGCTAGAGATACGGGGGCATGGCTACGGGGCTACACCTTC. It specifies CSARDTGAWLRGYTF. This chain uses TRBV20-1 with TRBJ1-2, with D possibly TRBD1 on 6 matching bases. CDR1 is DFQATT and CDR2 is SNEGSKA in the germline V gene (reference sequence). Trimming took 0 bases from V and 8 from J, leaving 19 bases between them. The CDR3 is 15 amino acids.

This clonotype was seen many times. The chain joins TRBV20-1 to TRBJ1-6; 9 bases are a match to TRBD1. The V gene end was trimmed by 3 bases and the J gene end by 0 bases; junction bases not matched to a gene: 0. CDR3 size: 15 residues. Germline CDR1 is DFQATT and CDR2 is SNEGSKA (reference sequence). This CDR3 is CSARTGGSYNSPLHF. The CDR3 DNA follows: TGCAGTGCTAGGACAGGGGGCTCCTATAATTCACCCCTCCACTTT.

This clonotype came up many times. The chain joins TRBV5-1 to TRBJ2-2; D possibly corresponds to TRBD1 (5 bases). V was pared by 3 bases and J by 6 bases, with 15 bases between. The CDR3 loop spans 15 amino acids. From germline, CDR1 is SGHRS and CDR2 YFSETQ. CDR3 loop: CASSWSQGTSGELFF. In DNA, the CDR3 is TGCGCCAGCAGCTGGTCCCAGGGCACCTCCGGGGAGCTGTTTTTT. Using reference TRBV5-1 and TRBJ2-2 for the parts outside the CDR3, the full variable domain is KAGVTQTPRYLIKTRGQQVTLSCSPISGHRSVSWYQQTPGQGLQFLFEYFSETQRNKGNFPGRFSGRQFSNSRSEMNVSTLELGDSALYLCASSWSQGTSGELFFGEGSRLTVL.

Regarding this clonotype: A read error may produce the germline difference seen at one junction end. The gene calls are TRBV7-2 and TRBJ1-2; 8 bases fit TRBD1. The CDR3 is 14 amino acids. Germline values: CDR1 SGHTA, CDR2 FQGNSA. CDR3 bases: TGTCCCAGCAGCACACGACAGGGGAACTATGGCTACACCTTC. This sequence encodes CPSSTRQGNYGYTF.

Many counts were recorded for this clonotype. The chain couples TRBV20-1 to TRBJ1-2; TRBD1 is a possible D gene (5 bases). V lost 3 bases to trimming and J lost 7 bases, with 15 bases between them. This CDR3 comprises 13 residues. From germline, CDR1 is DFQATT and CDR2 SNEGSKA (reference sequence). The CDR3 sequence: CSARGGGSGGYTF. DNA of the CDR3: TGCAGTGCTAGGGGGGGAGGGAGTGGTGGCTACACCTTC.

The chain employs TRBV5-6 and TRBJ1-5; 7 bases match TRBD1. The V gene's germline CDR1 is SGHDT and CDR2 YYEEEE. With 4 bases clipped from V and 2 bases from J, the junction kept 6 bases outside the gene matches. CDR3 size: 15 residues. In nucleotides, the CDR3 is TGTGCCAGCAGCCCAAACAGGGGTGGCAATCAGCCCCAGCATTTT. Translation gives CASSPNRGGNQPQHF.

This clonotype was seen many times. The chain couples TRBV3-1 to TRBJ2-7, with TRBD2 identical over 13 bases. The length of the CDR3 is 15 residues. Germline CDR1 is LGHDT and CDR2 is YNNKEL (reference sequence). V trimming: 6 bases; J trimming: 5 bases; junction bases outside the gene matches: 7. This CDR3 is CASRATSGRGNEQYF. CDR3 DNA: TGTGCCAGCAGGGCTACTAGCGGGAGGGGGAACGAGCAGTACTTC.

With regard to this clonotype: One base away lies a much larger clone, so this may be a sequencing read error. V gene TRBV6-2 or TRBV6-3 combines with J gene TRBJ1-3, with D perhaps matching TRBD1 (5 bases). This CDR3 is built from 15 residues. Looked up from germline, CDR1 is MNHEY and CDR2 is SVGEGT. Trimming took off 4 bases at V and 2 bases at J, with 12 bases between the two ends. The CDR3 sequence is CASSCLTATGNTIYF. The CDR3 DNA follows: TGTGCCAGCAGTTGCCTGACAGCGACTGGAAACACCATATATTTT.

This clonotype was seen ten or more times. This sequence joins TRBV29-1 and TRBJ1-2; no reliable D call. Trimming stripped 6 bases from V and 1 base from J, with 12 bases between. Per the germline V gene, CDR1 is SQVTM and CDR2 is ANQGSEA. This CDR3 has 13 amino acids. CDR3 region: CSVEVAGNYGYTF. The CDR3, as DNA: TGCAGCGTAGAGGTGGCCGGTAACTATGGCTACACCTTC.

This clonotype was seen repeatedly, ten times or more. The gene calls are TRBV20-1 and TRBJ2-1; TRBD2 matches at 7 bases. Germline lookup yields CDR1 DFQATT and CDR2 SNEGSKA (reference sequence). The CDR3 sequence is 13 residues long. The V and J ends lost 1 base and 10 bases, in that order; junction bases with no gene match: 7. The CDR3 loop reads CSARGTRGREQFF. In DNA form, the CDR3 reads TGCAGTGCTAGAGGGACTAGAGGGAGGGAGCAGTTCTTC.

The V gene is TRBV12-3 or TRBV12-4, the J gene TRBJ1-2; perhaps TRBD1 as D (5 bases). The CDR3 sequence is 13 residues long. Trimming shortened V by 6 bases and J by 6 bases, and 14 bases separated the two germline ends. The CDR3 region is CASSHGTRDGYTF. CDR3 nucleotide sequence: TGTGCCAGCAGCCACGGGACCAGGGATGGCTACACCTTC.

This clonotype was observed a handful of times. V and J are TRBV7-2 and TRBJ1-5, with 7 positions matching TRBD1. This CDR3 is built from 14 residues. J was trimmed by 2 bases and V by 3 bases; bases with no gene match: 1. Germline V CDR1 and CDR2: SGHTA, FQGNSA. CDR3 bases: TGTGCCAGCAGCTTCACAGGGGGCAATCAGCCCCAGCATTTT. It encodes CASSFTGGNQPQHF.